The 19 T cell receptor beta chains below were found in one sample sequenced in a study of CD4+ T cells in melanoma. Profiled with immunoSEQ multiplex PCR; TCRdb holds only in-frame clones, not every one. The table has roughly 12,000 clones, about three fifths seen once; the top ten hold more than 8%. Sample: cells from a culture (not recorded whether cultured in vitro). These receptors originate from a human donor with melanoma.

By sample fraction, this clone is large (0.1 to 1%). This rearrangement joins TRBV14 to TRBJ2-7; TRBD1 might be the D (7 bases). This CDR3 has 16 amino acids. Trimming pared 1 base from V and 6 bases from J, leaving 19 bases between. Per germline, CDR1 SGHDN and CDR2 FVKESK. CDR3 in amino acids: CASSQVWRGRLAEQYF. As DNA, the CDR3 is TGTGCCAGCAGCCAAGTTTGGAGGGGGCGCTTGGCCGAGCAGTACTTC.

This chain joins TRBV2 and TRBJ1-2; no firm D call. CDR3 length equals 13 residues. From germline, CDR1 is SNHLY and CDR2 FYNNEI. Trimming pared 6 bases from V and 0 bases from J, leaving 8 bases between. In nucleotides, the CDR3 is TGTGCCAGCAGCTTTTTGGCTAACTATGGCTACACCTTC. Its protein is CASSFLANYGYTF. The entire variable domain, with the rest obtained from reference TRBV2 and TRBJ1-2, is as follows: EPEVTQTPSHQVTQMGQEVILRCVPISNHLYFYWYRQILGQKVEFLVSFYNNEISEKSEIFDDQFSVERPDGSNFTLKIRSTKLEDSAMYFCASSFLANYGYTFGSGTRLTVV.

DNA for the CDR3: TGTGCCAGCAGCCTCGATTATAATGAAAAACTGTTTTTT. Translation: CASSLDYNEKLFF. This sequence joins TRBV6-1 and TRBJ1-4; D unresolved. V gave up 6 bases and J gave up 4 bases, with 9 bases separating them. The germline V gene has CDR1 MNHNS and CDR2 SASEGT. The CDR3 runs 13 residues.

The CDR3 sequence: CASSLEGQNTEAFF. For the CDR3, the DNA is TGCGCCAGCAGCTTGGAGGGACAGAACACTGAAGCTTTCTTT. The chain uses TRBV5-1 and TRBJ1-1; maybe TRBD1 (6 bases). The length of the CDR3 is 14 residues. Trimming took off 0 bases at V and 1 base at J, with 7 bases between the two ends. CDR1 is SGHRS and CDR2 is YFSETQ in the germline V gene.

There are a few counts of this clone. The V gene is TRBV2, the J gene TRBJ2-4, with 8 bases that match TRBD2. V was clipped by 6 bases and J by 16 bases; unmatched bases: 11. This CDR3 contains 12 residues. The V gene's germline CDR1 is SNHLY and CDR2 FYNNEI. DNA for the CDR3: TGTGCCAGCAGCTCCGGGGGGGGGTATCCCTACTTC. Translated, it gives CASSSGGGYPYF. Together with reference TRBV2 and TRBJ2-4, the CDR3 gives the full variable domain: EPEVTQTPSHQVTQMGQEVILRCVPISNHLYFYWYRQILGQKVEFLVSFYNNEISEKSEIFDDQFSVERPDGSNFTLKIRSTKLEDSAMYFCASSSGGGYPYFGAGTRLSVL.

The rearrangement uses TRBV11-3 and TRBJ2-1; 9 bases align to TRBD2. In germline, CDR1 is SGHNT, CDR2 YENEEA. The CDR3 covers 15 residues. Losses at the gene ends were 1 base for V and 5 bases for J; bases not matched to a gene: 3. Here the CDR3 reads CASSLGGGAHNEQFF. The CDR3, as DNA: TGTGCCAGCAGCTTAGGCGGGGGGGCCCACAATGAGCAGTTCTTC.

The chain employs TRBV7-9 and TRBJ1-4, with a possible D match to TRBD1 (5 bases). CDR1 is SEHNR, CDR2 FQNEAQ, per germline (reference sequence). The V end lost 2 bases, the J end lost 12 bases, and 10 bases lay between the germline ends. This CDR3 has 12 amino acids. As DNA, the CDR3 is TGTGCCAGCAGCTTACAGGGATGGGAACTGTTTTTT. Protein product: CASSLQGWELFF.

The rearrangement uses TRBV29-1 and TRBJ1-1; TRBD1 aligns across 7 bases. This CDR3 contains 13 residues. V dropped 7 bases and J dropped 8; count of bases not matched to a gene: 13. The germline V gene encodes CDR1 SQVTM and CDR2 ANQGSEA. The CDR3, as DNA: TGCAGCGCCACCGCCAGGGGGACGACGGAAGCTTTCTTT. Its translation is CSATARGTTEAFF.

The V and J genes are TRBV9 and TRBJ2-1; 7 nucleotides agree with TRBD2. The CDR3 has 15 amino acids. V was pared by 4 bases and J by 16 bases, with 20 bases of the junction left unmatched. Germline CDR1 and CDR2: SGDLS and YYNGEE. The CDR3, as DNA: TGTGCCAGCAGCCCCACCGGGACTACAGACCGCTTGGTTTTCTTC. Protein: CASSPTGTTDRLVFF.

The chain is built from TRBV20-1 and TRBJ2-1; D gene uncertain. V was clipped by 4 bases and J by 15 bases, with 16 bases between them. CDR3 length equals 11 residues. Germline V lookup: CDR1 DFQATT, CDR2 SNEGSKA (reference sequence). In DNA form, the CDR3 reads TGCAGTGCTACTGATGAGGAACGTCTGTTCTTC. Amino acid sequence: CSATDEERLFF.

V and J are TRBV10-3 and TRBJ2-7; a weak D match, TRBD1 (6 bases). The V end lost 11 bases, the J end lost 2 bases, and 10 bases lay between the germline ends. The CDR3 covers 11 residues. Germline CDR1 reads ENHRY; CDR2 reads SYGVKD. The CDR3 reads CASRDTYEQYF. The CDR3 DNA sequence: TGTGCCTCCCGGGACACCTACGAGCAGTACTTC.

This clone has just one count. This chain links TRBV4-1 with TRBJ2-2; TRBD1 aligns across 7 bases. V shed 0 bases and J 9 bases; nucleotides not matched to a gene: 10. Looked up from germline, CDR1 is MGHRA and CDR2 is YSYEKL. This CDR3 has 16 amino acids. The DNA for the CDR3 is TGCGCCAGCAGCCAAGAACTGGGACAGCGGCGCCGGGAGCTGTTTTTT. This translates into CASSQELGQRRRELFF.

This clone was found a few times. V is TRBV6-6 and J is TRBJ1-1; D is ambiguous. V shed 6 bases and J shed 1 base, with 3 bases lying between them. The CDR3 length is 11 residues. Germline V gives CDR1 MNHNY, CDR2 SVGAGI (reference sequence). The CDR3 loop reads CASRENTEAFF. DNA for the CDR3: TGTGCCAGCAGGGAGAACACTGAAGCTTTCTTT.

The chain joins TRBV5-8 to TRBJ2-7; unclear D gene. Germline V CDR1 and CDR2: SGHTS, YDEGEE. Trimming pared 7 bases from V and 3 bases from J, leaving 17 bases between. CDR3 length: 14 residues. In DNA form, the CDR3 reads TGTGCCAGCGCCCCAGTTAACGCAATCTACGAGCAGTACTTC. This translates into CASAPVNAIYEQYF.

The chain links TRBV7-9 to TRBJ2-5; 7 bases line up with TRBD1. The length of the CDR3 is 18 residues. CDR1 and CDR2 from the germline V gene are SEHNR and FQNEAQ (reference sequence). Unmatched junction bases numbered 16, after V lost 1 base and J lost 5 bases. This CDR3 is CASSLDPGQAGRWETQYF. CDR3 coding DNA: TGTGCCAGCAGCTTAGATCCCGGACAGGCAGGAAGGTGGGAGACCCAGTACTTC.

J is TRBJ1-2 and V is TRBV6-1, with D unclear. This CDR3 contains 14 residues. CDR1 is MNHNS, CDR2 SASEGT, per germline. The V and J ends lost 4 bases and 7 bases respectively, with 16 bases between them. The CDR3 loop is CASSVDLVGGGYTF. CDR3 nucleotide sequence: TGTGCCAGCAGTGTCGATTTGGTTGGTGGTGGCTACACCTTC.

The gene calls are TRBV7-2 and TRBJ2-7, with D unresolved. The CDR3 length is 14 residues. Germline V gives CDR1 SGHTA, CDR2 FQGNSA. V was clipped by 5 bases and J by 2 bases, with 13 bases between them. CDR3 sequence (DNA): TGTGCCAGCAGCGTGGGGTTGAGGACCTACGAGCAGTACTTC. Residues: CASSVGLRTYEQYF. Based on the CDR3 plus reference TRBV7-2 and TRBJ2-7, the full variable domain is GAGVSQSPSNKVTEKGKDVELRCDPISGHTALYWYRQSLGQGLEFLIYFQGNSAPDKSGLPSDRFSAERTGGSVSTLTIQRTQQEDSAVYLCASSVGLRTYEQYFGPGTRLTVT.

This clone was seen a handful of times. J is TRBJ1-4 and V is TRBV5-8, with 10 nucleotides matching TRBD1. Trimming at V came to 10 bases and at J to 10 bases, leaving 10 bases not matched to a gene. CDR3 size: 13 residues. CDR1 and CDR2 from the germline V gene are SGHTS and YDEGEE. Here the CDR3 DNA reads TGTGCCTGCGGCGGGACAGGGGAGGCAAAACTGTTTTTT. Its translation is CACGGTGEAKLFF.

Notes on this clone: The junction departs from the called germline gene at one end, perhaps through a read error. This chain's CDR3 is CASSGQGLAGAPLHF. In DNA form, the CDR3 reads TGTGCCAGCAGCGGACAGGGACTAGCGGGGGCCCCTCTCCATTTT. The chain uses TRBV7-2 and TRBJ2-3, with 14 bases identical to TRBD2. Germline V gene lookup returns CDR1 SGHTA and CDR2 FQGNSA. The CDR3 runs to 15 residues.